A selection of T cell receptor beta chains follows, all from one sample in a study of blood T cell repertoires in COVID-19. The assay was immunoSEQ multiplex PCR, and TCRdb's table has in-frame clones only and misses some. The sample lists around 700,000 clones, 75% to 90% seen once, with under 0.3% in the top ten. The sequencing input was peripheral blood. Source of these receptors: a young woman with acute or convalescent COVID-19. Each CDR3 is given with its conserved first and last residue. Each record gives: D gene, J gene, clone size, V gene, CDR3 DNA, CDR3 protein. A D gene is named only where the DNA matches it firmly. The listing skips clone size in some rows; elsewhere it reads once, few, many or a size class.

TRBD2 TRBJ2-2 once TRBV11-3 TGTGCCAGCAGCTTGAGCGGGGGCAGCCGGGAGCTGTTTTTT CASSLSGGSRELFF
TRBD1 TRBJ1-3 - TRBV10-3 TGTGCCATCAGTGGGACAGGGGAAGACACCATATATTTT CAISGTGEDTIYF
- TRBJ2-5 - TRBV5-6 TGTGCCAGCAGCTTAACAGGCCGCGGGACCCAGTACTTC CASSLTGRGTQYF
TRBD2 TRBJ2-3 - TRBV7-9 TGTGCCAGCAGCCCTGGACTAGCGGGGGGGACAGATACGCAGTATTTT CASSPGLAGGTDTQYF
TRBD1 TRBJ1-2 - TRBV9 TGTGCCAGCAGCGTAGGGGACAGTGACTATGGCTACACCTTC CASSVGDSDYGYTF
- TRBJ1-2 - TRBV9 TGTGCCAGCAGCCCCCTGGGCCCTAACTATGGCTACACCTTC CASSPLGPNYGYTF
- TRBJ2-7 - TRBV5-5 TGTGCCAGCAGCTGGCTAGACCCCCGGGAGCAGTACTTC CASSWLDPREQYF
- TRBJ1-2 - TRBV19 TGTGCCAGTAGTTTCCCAGCGGGCTCAGGGAACTATGGCTACACCTTC CASSFPAGSGNYGYTF
- TRBJ2-2 - TRBV4-1 TGCGCCAGCAGCCGGGAGGAGGGAGACACCGGGGAGCTGTTTTTT CASSREEGDTGELFF
TRBD2 TRBJ2-2 - TRBV4-2 TGTGCCAGCAGCCAAGAGAGGGGTAGCGGGGCCCTAGGGGGGGAGCTGTTTTTT CASSQERGSGALGGELFF
TRBD2 TRBJ2-5 - TRBV18 TGTGCCAGCTCAGGGACTAGCGCCCAAGAGACCCAGTACTTC CASSGTSAQETQYF
- TRBJ1-6 - TRBV18 TGTGCCAGCTCACCACAGAGCTCCTATAATTCACCCCTCCACTTT CASSPQSSYNSPLHF
- TRBJ1-1 - TRBV14 TGTGCCAGCAGCCAAGAAGCGGGGTTGATGAACACTGAAGCTTTCTTT CASSQEAGLMNTEAFF
TRBD1 TRBJ2-7 - TRBV7-3 TGTGCCAGCAGCTTAACAGGGGGCTCAGATTACGAGCAGTACTTC CASSLTGGSDYEQYF
TRBD2 TRBJ2-7 few TRBV7-9 TGTGCCAGCAGCTTCAGCGGGGGATCCGACGAGCAGTACTTC CASSFSGGSDEQYF
TRBD2 TRBJ2-2 - TRBV7-9 TGTGCCAGCAGGGATCGGACTAGCGGGGCTCGTACGAACACCGGGGAGCTGTTTTTT CASRDRTSGARTNTGELFF
TRBD1 TRBJ2-1 - TRBV2 TGTGCCAGCAGTGAAGTTAGGACAGGGGGAAGTGAGCAGTTCTTC CASSEVRTGGSEQFF
- TRBJ1-6 once TRBV6-1 TGTGCCAGCAGTGAAGGGTTGGAGAGTTCACCCCTCCACTTT CASSEGLESSPLHF